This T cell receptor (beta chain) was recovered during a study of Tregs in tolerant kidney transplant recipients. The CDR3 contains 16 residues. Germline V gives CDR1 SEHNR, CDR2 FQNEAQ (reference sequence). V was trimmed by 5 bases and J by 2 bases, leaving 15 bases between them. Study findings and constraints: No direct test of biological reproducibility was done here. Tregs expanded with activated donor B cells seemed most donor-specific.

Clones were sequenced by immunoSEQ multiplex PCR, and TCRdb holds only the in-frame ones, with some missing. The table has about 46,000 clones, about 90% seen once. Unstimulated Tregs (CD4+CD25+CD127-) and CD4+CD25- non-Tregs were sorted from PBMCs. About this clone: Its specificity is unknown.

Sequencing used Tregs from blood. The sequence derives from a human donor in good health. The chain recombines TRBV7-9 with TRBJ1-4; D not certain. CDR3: CASSRGTSETNEKLFF. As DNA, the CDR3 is TGTGCCAGCAGCCGTGGAACTTCGGAGACTAATGAAAAACTGTTTTTT.